These T cell receptor beta chains were read from a single sample in a study of cytomegalovirus exposure and HLA in healthy donors. TCRdb keeps only in-frame clones here, not all; method: immunoSEQ multiplex PCR. The data contain 180,000 or so clones, roughly nine tenths of them singletons. Specimen: PBMCs. All receptors derive from a man in his thirties or forties in good health and CMV-seropositive. Both conserved end residues are part of each CDR3. D genes are given only for firm matches. Some rows mark clone size as missing; the rest say once, few, many or name a class of expanded clone.

DNA,CDR3,V,J,size,D
TGTGCCTGGAGTGCCCTGGGGCCCCAGCATTTT,CAWSALGPQHF,TRBV30,TRBJ1-5,.,.
TGCGCCAGCAGCCAAGATCGAGCTTATCGCACAGATACGCAGTATTTT,CASSQDRAYRTDTQYF,TRBV4-3,TRBJ2-3,.,.
TGTGCCAGCAGTTTAATCGCGGGAGGGCCCACGATCGAGCAGTACTTC,CASSLIAGGPTIEQYF,TRBV28,TRBJ2-7,.,TRBD2
TGTGCCAGCAGCCCAGGATATAACACTGAAGCTTTCTTT,CASSPGYNTEAFF,TRBV9,TRBJ1-1,.,.
TGTGCCAGTTGGACAGGTCTTAACTATGGCTACACCTTC,CASWTGLNYGYTF,TRBV6-1,TRBJ1-2,.,TRBD1
TGTGCCAGCAGCCAAAGCCCGAGCTCTGGAAACACCATATATTTT,CASSQSPSSGNTIYF,TRBV4-2,TRBJ1-3,.,.
TGTGCCAGCTCACAAAACCGGGACACGGCGCCGCATTTT,CASSQNRDTAPHF,TRBV18,TRBJ1-5,.,.
TGCGCCAGCAGCCAAGTAGGAGGGGCGAACACCGGGGAGCTGTTTTTT,CASSQVGGANTGELFF,TRBV4-1,TRBJ2-2,few,.
TGTGCCAGCAGCTTACAGGGCCCGAGCTCCTACGAGCAGTACTTC,CASSLQGPSSYEQYF,TRBV7-2,TRBJ2-7,few,.
TGTGCCAGTAGTGGACGCCCGGGGAGGGGTACGGGCTACACCTTC,CASSGRPGRGTGYTF,TRBV19,TRBJ1-2,.,.
TGCGCCAGCAGCCTTGGGTCTAGCAATCAGCCCCAGCATTTT,CASSLGSSNQPQHF,TRBV4-3,TRBJ1-5,few,.
TGTGCCAGCAGTTCGAGTGGAAGAGATACGCAGTATTTT,CASSSSGRDTQYF,TRBV28,TRBJ2-3,.,.
TGTGCCAGCAGCTTAAGGGGGCCGACAGGTGAGCAGTTCTTC,CASSLRGPTGEQFF,TRBV7-3,TRBJ2-1,.,.
TGCAGTGCTCGGACGGCTGAAAAACTGTTTTTT,CSARTAEKLFF,TRBV20-1,TRBJ1-4,.,.
TGTGCCAGCAGCTTTACGGACAGGATGAGAGAGACCCAGTACTTC,CASSFTDRMRETQYF,TRBV7-2,TRBJ2-5,.,TRBD1
TGTGCCAGCAGCTCCCGGGACAGGGGTCAAGAGACCCAGTACTTC,CASSSRDRGQETQYF,TRBV7-9,TRBJ2-5,.,TRBD1
TGTGCCTGGAGTGGTAACAGGGGCGACACTGAAGCTTTCTTT,CAWSGNRGDTEAFF,TRBV30,TRBJ1-1,.,TRBD1
TGTGCCAGCACCCTGGGTGTCGAGCAGTACTTC,CASTLGVEQYF,TRBV5-6,TRBJ2-7,once,.